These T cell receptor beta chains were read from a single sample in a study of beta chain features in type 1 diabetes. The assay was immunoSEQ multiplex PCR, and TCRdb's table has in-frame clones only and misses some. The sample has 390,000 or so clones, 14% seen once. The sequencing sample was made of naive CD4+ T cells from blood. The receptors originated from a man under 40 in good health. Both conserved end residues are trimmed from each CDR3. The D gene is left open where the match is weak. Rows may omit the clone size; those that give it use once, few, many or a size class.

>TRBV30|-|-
AWSVSPIITDTQY
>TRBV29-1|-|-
SANTGYGYT
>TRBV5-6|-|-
ASSLAHLKETQY
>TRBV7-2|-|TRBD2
ASSLVAGGPYEQF
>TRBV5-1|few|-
ASSTTHTGELF
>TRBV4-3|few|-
ASSQVRRPDTQY
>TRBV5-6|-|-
ASSLSETQY
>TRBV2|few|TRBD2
ASSERTSEQETQY
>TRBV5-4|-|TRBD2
ASSSGLAGDYHNEQF
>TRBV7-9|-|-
ASSLATGSGTQY
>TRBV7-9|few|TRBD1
ASSLGQSNQPQH
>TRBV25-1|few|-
ASVEGLSYEQY
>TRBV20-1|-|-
SARDLSEAF
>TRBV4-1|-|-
ASSQVVSNQPQH
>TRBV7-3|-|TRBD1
ASSAHRGSGETQY
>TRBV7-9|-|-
ASTQAGREYSPLH
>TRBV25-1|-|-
ASSWQGSYEQY